These 12 T cell receptor beta chains share one sample of origin, sequenced in a study of shared clonotypes between healthy human individuals. The protocol was immunoSEQ multiplex PCR, while the TCRdb copy is restricted to in-frame clones and leaves out a portion. Here the sample spans approximately 100,000 clones, 68% being singletons. The sample taken for sequencing was memory CD8+ T cells sorted from blood. This sample's subset: CD45RO+ cells pooled with CCR7-negative TemRA cells. Receptor source: a woman in her 30s in good health.

The V gene is TRBV2, the J gene TRBJ1-1; TRBD1 is a possible D gene (6 bases). This CDR3 spans 15 amino acids. V dropped 6 bases and J dropped 0 bases, with 14 bases sitting between them. Germline CDR1 and CDR2: SNHLY and FYNNEI. DNA of the CDR3: TGTGCCAGCAGCACAACAGGGCTTATGAACACTGAAGCTTTCTTT. Translation: CASSTTGLMNTEAFF.

The chain links TRBV5-1 to TRBJ2-1; 8 nucleotides align to TRBD2. The CDR3 contains 16 residues. CDR1 and CDR2 from the germline V gene are SGHRS and YFSETQ. With 0 bases clipped from V and 4 bases from J, the junction kept 6 bases outside the gene matches. CDR3 sequence: CASSLVGGRMYNEQFF. The CDR3 bases are TGCGCCAGCAGCTTGGTTGGCGGGAGGATGTACAATGAGCAGTTCTTC.

This chain links TRBV4-1 with TRBJ2-7; TRBD2 matches at 13 bases. This CDR3 contains 15 residues. Germline CDR1 reads MGHRA; CDR2 reads YSYEKL. Germline trimming cut 4 bases from V and 5 bases from J; bases unmatched to any gene: 5. The CDR3 region has the DNA TGCGCCAGCAGCCTCCGGACTAGCGGGAGCCACGAGCAGTACTTC. Amino acids: CASSLRTSGSHEQYF.

This clone is medium-sized. The genes are TRBV6-4 and TRBJ2-1; tentatively, D is TRBD1 (5 bases). This CDR3 is built from 14 residues. The V end was cut by 3 bases, the J end by 7 bases, with 13 bases between. Germline CDR1 reads MRHNA; CDR2 reads SNTAGT. The CDR3 DNA sequence: TGTGCCAGCAGTGAGGGCAGGGAAGGGAATGAGCAGTTCTTC. Translation: CASSEGREGNEQFF.

The rearrangement joins TRBV7-3 to TRBJ2-1; 7 nucleotides align to TRBD2. CDR3 length equals 15 residues. The V gene end was trimmed by 5 bases and the J gene end by 5 bases; junction bases not matched to a gene: 9. The V gene's germline CDR1 is SGHTA and CDR2 FQGTGA. The CDR3 nucleotides are TGTGCCAGCAGCACCACCGGGACTATCGACAATGAGCAGTTCTTC. Its protein is CASSTTGTIDNEQFF.

The chain carries TRBV6-4 and TRBJ2-3, with 13 bases lining up with TRBD2. V was pared by 3 bases and J by 6 bases, with 6 bases of the junction left unmatched. Germline assignment: CDR1 MRHNA and CDR2 SNTAGT. The CDR3 consists of 16 residues. CDR3 residues: CASSELAGGTPDTQYF. The CDR3 nucleotides read TGTGCCAGCAGTGAACTAGCGGGAGGGACTCCTGATACGCAGTATTTT.

This clone showed up just a few times. The rearrangement joins TRBV29-1 to TRBJ1-2; D remains unclear. Germline lookup yields CDR1 SQVTM and CDR2 ANQGSEA. The germline V and J ends were trimmed by 4 bases and 0 bases, with 9 bases remaining between them. The CDR3 loop spans 13 amino acids. The CDR3 DNA reads as TGCAGCGTTGCGGAGGGAACTAACTATGGCTACACCTTC. Translation gives CSVAEGTNYGYTF.

The V call is TRBV6-1, the J call TRBJ2-5; 8 positions agree with TRBD2. Per germline, CDR1 MNHNS and CDR2 SASEGT. There are 17 residues in the CDR3. V shed 6 bases and J 5 bases; nucleotides not matched to a gene: 17. The CDR3 DNA follows: TGTGCCAGCAGGGAATGGCCGGGAGGGCAATTAGGGGAGACCCAGTACTTC. As protein: CASREWPGGQLGETQYF.

The chain couples TRBV5-6 to TRBJ2-3, with unresolved D. This CDR3 has 16 amino acids. With 1 base removed from V and 0 bases from J, the gap between germline ends came to 12 bases. From germline, CDR1 is SGHDT and CDR2 YYEEEE. Here the CDR3 reads CASSLRAQTSTDTQYF. The CDR3 DNA sequence: TGTGCCAGCAGCTTGAGAGCGCAAACTAGCACAGATACGCAGTATTTT.

V usage is TRBV2 and J usage is TRBJ2-6; 8 bases match TRBD2. This CDR3 has 18 residues. The junction had 10 bases not matched to a gene; V was cut back by 6 bases and J by 0 bases. Per germline, CDR1 SNHLY and CDR2 FYNNEI. The CDR3 sequence: CASRALAGGASGANVLTF. Written as DNA, the CDR3 is TGTGCCAGCAGGGCCTTGGCGGGGGGAGCCTCTGGGGCCAACGTCCTGACTTTC.

This clone was detected once. J is TRBJ2-2 and V is TRBV5-4, with 8 bases aligning to TRBD1. Germline V gene data show CDR1 as SGHNT and CDR2 as YYREEE (reference sequence). Unmatched junction bases numbered 9, after V lost 3 bases and J lost 5 bases. This CDR3 spans 16 amino acids. CDR3 bases: TGTGCCAGCAGCTCGGACAGGGTAGAGAAGACCGGGGAGCTGTTTTTT. Translating it yields CASSSDRVEKTGELFF.

The chain is built from TRBV10-3 and TRBJ2-1, with TRBD2 identical over 11 bases. CDR1 is ENHRY, CDR2 SYGVKD, per germline. The CDR3 contains 21 residues. With V trimmed by 0 bases and J by 0 bases, 13 bases remained unmatched. CDR3 loop: CAISESVAGGSSSGSYNEQFF. CDR3 nucleotides: TGTGCCATCAGTGAGTCCGTAGCGGGAGGGTCATCCTCCGGCTCCTACAATGAGCAGTTCTTC.